This T cell receptor beta chain was captured in a study of vaccination and CD4 T cells after COVID-19. The treatment denotes: roughly 11-day PBMC culture with coronavirus spike peptide pools or control peptides (ViraFEST assay). It was before the COVID-19 pandemic (2011-2018) that the unexposed donor's CD4+ T cells were collected. Cultured CD4+ T-cell DNA underwent Oncomine TCR Beta short-read sequencing. TCRdb independently ran MiXCR on the PCR reads; one entry per CDR3 protein. In the table there are under 6,500 distinct CDR3 sequences, around 47% of which are singletons. Details on this clonotype: Its specificity is unknown.

With 1 base clipped from V and 4 bases from J, the junction kept 3 bases outside the gene matches. Per germline, CDR1 DFQATT and CDR2 SNEGSKA (reference sequence). The CDR3 runs to 13 residues. The source material was CD4+ T cells from blood, cultured in vitro. The sequence was collected from a human donor in good health. The V gene is TRBV20-1, the J gene TRBJ1-1, with 7 bases lining up with TRBD1. CDR3 sequence reads: CSARGQGGTEAFF. DNA of the CDR3: TGCAGTGCTAGAGGACAGGGCGGCACTGAAGCTTTCTTT.